The 30 T cell receptor beta chains below were found in one sample sequenced in a study of PD-1 blockade in classical Hodgkin lymphoma. Time point meaning: cycle 4 day 1 (C4D1), after 5 to 7 weeks of nivolumab. Every one of the patients relapsed after autologous stem cell transplantation (brentuximab vedotin exposure was variable). Profiling relied on immunoSEQ multiplex PCR, and the TCRdb table lists in-frame clones only, not all of them. The profile shows about 90,000 clones, around 80% of them singletons. The input for sequencing was peripheral blood mononuclear cells (PBMCs), taken before the fourth cycle of nivolumab. Receptors originate from a human donor with classical Hodgkin lymphoma.

This chain links TRBV5-4 with TRBJ2-7; possible D gene TRBD2, 6 bases. Germline V gene lookup returns CDR1 SGHNT and CDR2 YYREEE (reference sequence). The CDR3 spans 15 residues. Trimming removed 4 bases from V and 2 bases from J, with 16 bases in between. CDR3 in amino acids: CASSLRWAGTYEQYF. The CDR3 DNA reads as TGTGCCAGCAGCCTCAGATGGGCGGGGACCTACGAGCAGTACTTC.

J is TRBJ2-5 and V is TRBV19, with a possible D match to TRBD2 (5 bases). Per germline, CDR1 LNHDA and CDR2 SQIVND (reference sequence). Trimming removed 8 bases from V and 2 bases from J, with 12 bases in between. This CDR3 has 13 residues. CDR3 sequence: CASRSRRQETQYF. The CDR3 nucleotides are TGTGCCAGTCGTAGCAGGAGGCAAGAGACCCAGTACTTC.

The rearrangement joins TRBV19 to TRBJ2-5; maybe TRBD2 (6 bases). Germline loops: CDR1 LNHDA, CDR2 SQIVND (reference sequence). Trimming removed 3 bases from V and 4 bases from J, with 21 bases in between. CDR3 length equals 17 residues. The CDR3 DNA follows: TGTGCCAGTAGTATCGGAGGAGGGCGCACACGCCGAGAGACCCAGTACTTC. It encodes CASSIGGGRTRRETQYF.

The chain has TRBV10-3 and TRBJ2-3; no reliable D call. The germline gives CDR1 ENHRY, CDR2 SYGVKD. V lost 2 bases and J 0 bases, leaving 3 bases between the germline ends. CDR3 length equals 13 residues. CDR3 sequence: CAISEASTDTQYF. CDR3 nucleotides: TGTGCCATCAGTGAGGCTAGCACAGATACGCAGTATTTT.

Here the CDR3 reads CASSKIQGHEQYF. DNA of the CDR3: TGTGCCAGCAGCAAGATACAGGGCCACGAGCAGTACTTC. The chain carries TRBV7-7 and TRBJ2-7; TRBD1 is a possible D gene (6 bases). CDR3 length: 13 residues. CDR1 is SSHAT and CDR2 is FNYEAQ in the germline V gene (reference sequence). Trimming took off 5 bases at V and 5 bases at J, with 13 bases between the two ends.

The J gene is TRBJ2-7, the V gene TRBV9; D is tentatively TRBD1 or TRBD2 (7 bases each). Germline lookup yields CDR1 SGDLS and CDR2 YYNGEE. Trimming cost V 4 bases and J 2 bases, with 16 bases left between them. The CDR3 spans 15 residues. For the CDR3, the DNA is TGTGCCAGCAGCCAGGGGGGAGGGCGGCCCTACGAGCAGTACTTC. Its translation is CASSQGGGRPYEQYF.

The chain is built from TRBV5-1 and TRBJ2-1; possible D gene TRBD1, 6 bases. The CDR3 has 15 amino acids. The germline V gene encodes CDR1 SGHRS and CDR2 YFSETQ. V was shortened by 7 bases and J by 7 bases, with 21 bases between the two germline ends. The CDR3 bases are TGCGCCAGCGGGGGCCGGGTGGGAGCGGAGAATGAGCAGTTCTTC. Translation: CASGGRVGAENEQFF. The variable domain in full, with the rest retrieved from reference TRBV5-1 and TRBJ2-1, is KAGVTQTPRYLIKTRGQQVTLSCSPISGHRSVSWYQQTPGQGLQFLFEYFSETQRNKGNFPGRFSGRQFSNSRSEMNVSTLELGDSALYLCASGGRVGAENEQFFGPGTRLTVL.

The DNA of the CDR3 is TGTGCCCAGGAGATAGGGACAGAAGAGCAGTACTTC. Its protein is CAQEIGTEEQYF. The chain recombines TRBV30 with TRBJ2-7; 7 positions match TRBD1. The CDR3 is 12 residues long. V was pared by 8 bases and J by 7 bases, with 11 bases of the junction left unmatched. In germline, CDR1 is GTSNPN, CDR2 SVGIG (reference sequence).

The chain links TRBV5-6 to TRBJ2-3, with D tentatively TRBD2 (5 bases). The V end was cut by 5 bases, the J end by 1 base, with 11 bases between. The CDR3 runs 14 residues. Germline-derived CDR1 and CDR2 are SGHDT and YYEEEE. As DNA, the CDR3 is TGTGCCAGCAGTTTACCCGGGGGCACAGATACGCAGTATTTT. Protein sequence: CASSLPGGTDTQYF.

The chain couples TRBV7-6 to TRBJ1-1; TRBD1 is a possible D gene (6 bases). The germline gives CDR1 SGHVS, CDR2 FNYEAQ. CDR3 length: 13 amino acids. Deletions cut 0 bases from V and 7 bases from J, with 9 bases between. The DNA of the CDR3 is TGTGCCAGCAGCTTAGCGGCAGGGGTTGAAGCTTTCTTT. This translates into CASSLAAGVEAFF. Full variable domain (rest looked up from reference TRBV7-6 and TRBJ1-1): GAGVSQSPRYKVTKRGQDVALRCDPISGHVSLYWYRQALGQGPEFLTYFNYEAQQDKSGLPNDRFSAERPEGSISTLTIQRTEQRDSAMYRCASSLAAGVEAFFGQGTRLTVV.

The chain recombines TRBV14 with TRBJ2-6; D is undetermined. The germline CDR1 and CDR2 sequences are SGHDN and FVKESK. Trimming removed 1 base at V and 1 base at J, with 5 bases between. The CDR3 is made up of 15 amino acids. CDR3 sequence (DNA): TGTGCCAGCAGCCAAGGTGAATCTGGGGCCAACGTCCTGACTTTC. This sequence encodes CASSQGESGANVLTF.

V is TRBV5-4 and J is TRBJ1-3; D not resolved. V gave up 5 bases and J gave up 6 bases, with 15 bases separating them. Germline values: CDR1 SGHNT, CDR2 YYREEE (reference sequence). The CDR3 sequence is 14 residues long. CDR3 region: CASSRGTLANTIYF. CDR3 in DNA: TGTGCCAGCAGTCGCGGAACTCTCGCAAACACCATATATTTT. The full variable domain, in which reference TRBV5-4 and TRBJ1-3 provide the parts outside the CDR3, is ETGVTQSPTHLIKTRGQQVTLRCSSQSGHNTVSWYQQALGQGPQFIFQYYREEENGRGNFPPRFSGLQFPNYSSELNVNALELDDSALYLCASSRGTLANTIYFGEGSWLTVV.

This rearrangement joins TRBV27 to TRBJ1-2; D not certain. Trimming took 7 bases from V and 2 from J, leaving 17 bases between them. CDR3 length equals 15 residues. Germline CDR1 reads MNHEY; CDR2 reads SMNVEV (reference sequence). The CDR3 loop is CASTPAAGENYGYTF. CDR3 nucleotides: TGTGCCAGCACCCCCGCGGCCGGAGAAAACTATGGCTACACCTTC.

This chain links TRBV10-3 with TRBJ1-1, with 8 nucleotides matching TRBD1. The V gene's germline CDR1 is ENHRY and CDR2 SYGVKD. This CDR3 has 14 residues. V lost 6 bases to trimming and J lost 6 bases; unmatched junction nucleotides: 9. The CDR3 DNA sequence: TGTGCCATCAGCCCTGGACAGGGAATCGCTGAAGCTTTCTTT. Translated: CAISPGQGIAEAFF.

The chain employs TRBV10-1 and TRBJ2-2; either TRBD1 or TRBD2 may supply D (6 bases each). V lost 4 bases, J lost 3 bases, and 21 bases lay in between. CDR1 and CDR2 (germline): WNHNN, SYGVQD (reference sequence). The CDR3 has 18 residues. The CDR3 nucleotides are TGCGCCAGCAGTGGAGTTGTTTGTAGGGGGACTTACACCGGGGAGCTGTTTTTT. It specifies CASSGVVCRGTYTGELFF.

This chain connects TRBV10-3 to TRBJ2-1, with 10 nucleotides matching TRBD2. The CDR3 is made up of 14 amino acids. Germline values: CDR1 ENHRY, CDR2 SYGVKD. J was trimmed by 9 bases and V by 5 bases; bases with no gene match: 7. The CDR3 DNA follows: TGTGCCATCAGTAAGCGGGAGGGCATCCCTGAGCAGTTCTTC. Encoded protein: CAISKREGIPEQFF.

This clone turned up a few times. The chain has TRBV10-3 and TRBJ2-7; TRBD2 matches at 11 bases. This CDR3 has 16 residues. Trimming took 2 bases from V and 2 from J; bases not matched to a gene: 5. Germline V CDR1 and CDR2: ENHRY, SYGVKD. The CDR3: CAISETTSGRTYEQYF. The CDR3 DNA is TGTGCCATCAGTGAGACAACTAGCGGGAGAACCTACGAGCAGTACTTC.

J is TRBJ2-3 and V is TRBV5-1; 7 bases map to TRBD2. With 0 bases clipped from V and 5 bases from J, the junction kept 6 bases outside the gene matches. CDR3 size: 15 residues. The germline gives CDR1 SGHRS, CDR2 YFSETQ. The CDR3 DNA sequence: TGCGCCAGCAGCTTGGCCTGGGCTAGCGGAGATACGCAGTATTTT. Its translation: CASSLAWASGDTQYF.

The V gene is TRBV5-1, the J gene TRBJ2-6, with TRBD2 matching 11 bases. Germline V CDR1 and CDR2: SGHRS, YFSETQ. The CDR3 extends over 18 amino acids. V lost 0 bases, J lost 4 bases, and 6 bases stayed unmatched. This chain's CDR3 is CASSLVLAGGAGANVLTF. The CDR3 DNA follows: TGCGCCAGCAGCTTGGTGCTAGCGGGAGGTGCAGGGGCCAACGTCCTGACTTTC.

The chain joins TRBV18 to TRBJ1-2; no clear D gene. This CDR3 region has 14 residues. V dropped 5 bases and J dropped 8 bases, with 18 bases sitting between them. In germline, CDR1 is KGHSH, CDR2 LQKENI. CDR3 loop: CASSDDLGREGYTF. For the CDR3, the DNA is TGTGCCAGCTCAGACGATCTGGGGAGAGAGGGCTACACCTTC.

In this sample, this clone turned up once. The V and J genes are TRBV7-6 and TRBJ2-1; D may be TRBD1 or TRBD2 (5 bases each). Deletions cut 5 bases from V and 6 bases from J, with 20 bases between. Germline-derived CDR1 and CDR2 are SGHVS and FNYEAQ. This CDR3 is built from 16 residues. The CDR3 DNA sequence: TGTGCCAGCAGCGGATCTAGTGGCCATGGGGGCAATGAGCAGTTCTTC. Protein sequence: CASSGSSGHGGNEQFF.

The V gene is TRBV28, the J gene TRBJ1-5; possibly TRBD1 for D (6 bases). The CDR3 runs to 15 residues. Trimming removed 3 bases at V and 9 bases at J, with 18 bases between. Germline CDR1 reads MDHEN; CDR2 reads SYDVKM. CDR3 bases: TGTGCCAGCAGTTTGACGGACAGCTCCCGAGGGCCCCAGCATTTT. Translation gives CASSLTDSSRGPQHF.

This chain joins TRBV14 and TRBJ2-5, with TRBD1 as a possible D gene (5 bases). The CDR3 length is 14 residues. Trimming left V 4 bases short and J 1 base short, with 10 bases between. Germline V gene data show CDR1 as SGHDN and CDR2 as FVKESK. The CDR3 nucleotides read TGTGCCAGCAGCCGGGGCGCCCCCCAAGAGACCCAGTACTTC. Its translation is CASSRGAPQETQYF.

This rearrangement joins TRBV5-1 to TRBJ2-2; the D gene is possibly TRBD1 (6 bases). The CDR3 is 15 residues long. Germline V gene lookup returns CDR1 SGHRS and CDR2 YFSETQ. Trimming left V 0 bases short and J 8 bases short, with 14 bases between. The CDR3 protein is CASSLEVQGSGELFF. The CDR3 nucleotides read TGCGCCAGCAGCTTGGAGGTCCAGGGGTCAGGGGAGCTGTTTTTT.

This chain connects TRBV13 to TRBJ1-4; 9 positions agree with TRBD1. The CDR3 is made up of 17 amino acids. The germline V gene encodes CDR1 PRHDT and CDR2 FYEKMQ (reference sequence). The trim removed 5 bases at V and 5 bases at J, leaving 12 bases unmatched. CDR3 nucleotides: TGTGCCAGCAGCGCAAGAAGACAGGGGGGGCTAAATGAAAAACTGTTTTTT. Translation: CASSARRQGGLNEKLFF.

The chain links TRBV27 to TRBJ2-3; 10 nucleotides line up with TRBD1. This CDR3 contains 15 residues. V was clipped by 5 bases and J by 10 bases; unmatched bases: 12. Germline V CDR1 and CDR2: MNHEY, SMNVEV (reference sequence). CDR3 nucleotide sequence: TGTGCCAGCAGTCAACCGGGACAGGGGCTTAATTCGCAGTATTTT. It specifies CASSQPGQGLNSQYF.

V is TRBV19 and J is TRBJ1-1, with D unresolved. Germline CDR1 is LNHDA and CDR2 is SQIVND (reference sequence). The CDR3 covers 15 residues. V was cut by 2 bases and J by 0 bases, with 10 bases left in between. Here the CDR3 DNA reads TGTGCCAGTAGTATAATAGGCAGCATGAACACTGAAGCTTTCTTT. Its translation: CASSIIGSMNTEAFF.

This rearrangement joins TRBV5-1 to TRBJ2-7; D is possibly TRBD2 (6 bases). V was cut by 0 bases and J by 0 bases, with 16 bases left in between. The CDR3 spans 17 residues. CDR1 is SGHRS and CDR2 is YFSETQ in the germline V gene. The CDR3 region has the DNA TGCGCCAGCAGCTTGGGGGGAGGCGGACTGAGCTCCTACGAGCAGTACTTC. Its translation: CASSLGGGGLSSYEQYF.

The genes are TRBV15 and TRBJ1-1, with TRBD1 matching over 7 bases. Losses at the gene ends were 5 bases for V and 5 bases for J; bases not matched to a gene: 5. CDR3 length: 13 residues. Germline CDR1 is LNHNV and CDR2 is YYDKDF (reference sequence). The DNA for the CDR3 is TGTGCCACCAGCGCCAGGGGGGGGACTGAAGCTTTCTTT. Protein sequence: CATSARGGTEAFF. Using reference TRBV15 and TRBJ1-1 for the parts outside the CDR3, the full variable domain is DAMVIQNPRYQVTQFGKPVTLSCSQTLNHNVMYWYQQKSSQAPKLLFHYYDKDFNNEADTPDNFQSRRPNTSFCFLDIRSPGLGDTAMYLCATSARGGTEAFFGQGTRLTVV.

Note on this clone: Within the sample, other DNA sequences also encode this same CDR3. The chain joins TRBV27 to TRBJ2-1, with D maybe TRBD2 (6 bases). This CDR3 region has 16 residues. Germline loops: CDR1 MNHEY, CDR2 SMNVEV (reference sequence). V shed 1 base and J shed 0 bases, with 10 bases lying between them. For the CDR3, the DNA is TGTGCCAGCAGTTTATACCCTAGCGCCTCCTACAATGAGCAGTTCTTC. Translating it yields CASSLYPSASYNEQFF.